This paragraph reports one T cell receptor beta chain. Antigen: not known. The sample is drawn from a study of T cell repertoires in cytomegalovirus infection. For the study at large: Both a matching HLA type and CMV infection were indicated by public TCR beta signatures.

TCRdb independently ran MiXCR on the reads; one entry per CDR3 protein. The sample consists of hundreds of thousands of distinct CDR3 sequences, roughly a third of them appearing once. This CDR3 contains 17 residues. Per the germline V gene, CDR1 is MNHEY and CDR2 is SMNVEV (reference sequence). The trim removed 4 bases at V and 3 bases at J, leaving 12 bases unmatched. General study findings and limits: Individuals carrying CMV plus the relevant HLA were identified by cumulative frequency of public TCR beta families. Across the ex vivo response, the dominant clonotypes were HLA-C-restricted CMV-specific TCR beta clonotypes.

The rearrangement links TRBV27 to TRBJ2-5, with 9 bases that match TRBD2. The sequences come from cultured PBMCs, collected from culture after CMV antigen stimulation. The receptor was derived from a human donor in good health (CMV status not recorded). Some clones in this sample may be carry-over from other donors' samples. The CDR3 DNA follows: TGTGCCAGCAGTTCCCCTCGGCGGGGGGGGGCTAAAGAGACCCAGTACTTC. This translates into CASSSPRRGGAKETQYF.